This T cell receptor (beta chain) was identified in a study of blood T cell repertoires in COVID-19 (dated by TCRdb to about 2020). Regarding the complete study: Samples from collaborators originated in the United States, Italy and Spain and spanned both the acute and convalescent phases of COVID-19. The material from the prospective study consisted of cDNA or gDNA derived from T cells, B-cell-depleted T cells, or PBMCs. Deeply sampled blood TCRbeta repertoires from subjects exposed to, actively infected with, or recovered from COVID-19 were included in the dataset. A freely available public database, intended as a resource for researchers studying the immune response to SARS-CoV-2, is where the repertoires were released. The samples were drawn from the first 160 participants of the ongoing ImmuneRACE study and from some 1,300 subjects provided by 6 global collaborators. Nearly every sample came with metadata listing a de-identified subject ID, COVID-19 status, age in years and sex. HLA class I and class II types, where available, came from metadata supplied by the sample provider rather than from assay-based typing.

Regarding this clone: What this receptor recognizes is not known. Within one base of it there is no much larger clone, and no base qualities were kept.

CDR1 and CDR2 are read off the germline V gene as ENHRY and SYGVKD. Trimming takes 4 bases off V and 3 bases off J; junction bases not matched to a gene: 4. Measured from the cysteine to the phenylalanine, the CDR3 is 14 residues long. The read is trimmed to its CDR3 DNA, 42 bases read in frame from base 1. Summary of the overall study and its limitations: Clinical and demographic metadata were provided uncurated, with the amount varying by source and participant.

One collaborating source in Seattle enrolled patients during active infection and followed them longitudinally through the course of disease. Whole blood was collected in K2EDTA tubes by collaborating institutions according to the institutions' own protocols. For TCRbeta analysis, collaborators shipped samples in one of three forms: frozen whole blood, isolated PBMCs, or DNA extracted from either of those sample types. The immunoSEQ Assay, a bias-controlled multiplex PCR, was used to amplify TCRbeta CDR3 regions from genomic DNA. In the paper's pipeline: Within the assay, amplification of reference gene primers was used to estimate how many nucleated cells each sample contained. To quantify the absolute abundance of each unique TCRbeta CDR3 rearrangement, sequence reads were collapsed and filtered. For each sample, productive Simpson clonality was calculated as the square root of Simpson's diversity index over productive rearrangements. As stored in TCRdb, this immuneACCESS dataset retains in-frame rearrangements with V and J assigned. A fraction of the clones does not appear; measured against another copy, unresolved V genes explain less than half of the discrepancy, and the remainder lacks a known reason. From that table come the V and J calls and clone size; the DNA was used to work out D and trimming. Counted in this sample were more than 300,000 clones; approximately 91% of them appeared once. Together, the top ten hold more than 5.5% of the sample.

The chain is encoded by TRBV10-3 joined to TRBJ1-1; TRBD1 aligns with 8 central bases. The sequenced material came from peripheral blood. This receptor was identified in a woman in her seventies with COVID-19, enrolled during active disease. The sequence in DNA is TGTGCCATCAGTGTCGGACAGGGCGACACTGAAGCTTTCTTT. Its protein reads: CAISVGQGDTEAFF.